The 20 T cell receptor beta chains reported below all come from one sample, sequenced in a study of cytomegalovirus exposure and HLA in healthy donors. The PCR was carried out with 60 Vbeta primers and 13 Jbeta primers. The protocol was immunoSEQ multiplex PCR, while the TCRdb copy is restricted to in-frame clones and leaves out a portion. Here the sample spans under 80,000 clones, approximately 67% being singletons. The sequenced sample consisted of PBMCs. These receptors came from a woman between 25 and 40 years old in good health and CMV-seronegative.

V and J are TRBV19 and TRBJ2-2, with 8 bases lining up with TRBD2. V shed 2 bases and J 3 bases; nucleotides not matched to a gene: 5. CDR3 length: 16 residues. Germline lookup yields CDR1 LNHDA and CDR2 SQIVND (reference sequence). This CDR3 reads CASSIRRGVDTGELFF. CDR3 coding DNA: TGTGCCAGTAGTATACGGCGGGGGGTGGACACCGGGGAGCTGTTTTTT. Drawing the rest from reference TRBV19 and TRBJ2-2, the complete variable domain is DGGITQSPKYLFRKEGQNVTLSCEQNLNHDAMYWYRQDPGQGLRLIYYSQIVNDFQKGDIAEGYSVSREKKESFPLTVTSAQKNPTAFYLCASSIRRGVDTGELFFGEGSRLTVL.

This sequence joins TRBV4-1 and TRBJ2-7; D is unresolved. CDR3 length: 14 residues. V dropped 0 bases and J dropped 4 bases, with 10 bases sitting between them. The germline CDR1 and CDR2 sequences are MGHRA and YSYEKL. Here the CDR3 DNA reads TGCGCCAGCAGCCAAGATAGGCAGGCTTACGAGCAGTACTTC. Translation: CASSQDRQAYEQYF.

The chain joins TRBV9 to TRBJ2-3; 11 bases map to TRBD1. Per germline, CDR1 SGDLS and CDR2 YYNGEE. The CDR3 spans 18 residues. The V gene end was trimmed by 2 bases and the J gene end by 2 bases; junction bases not matched to a gene: 10. This chain's CDR3 is CASSVGDWTGGYTDTQYF. CDR3 DNA: TGTGCCAGCAGCGTGGGAGATTGGACAGGGGGCTACACAGATACGCAGTATTTT.

The chain is built from TRBV7-9 and TRBJ2-7; 7 bases fit TRBD1. CDR1 is SEHNR, CDR2 FQNEAQ, per germline (reference sequence). The junction had 7 bases not matched to a gene; V was cut back by 5 bases and J by 6 bases. The CDR3 covers 13 residues. CDR3 coding DNA: TGTGCCAGCAGCCTAGACAGGGTCGGCGAGCAGTACTTC. Its protein is CASSLDRVGEQYF.

V is TRBV6-5 and J is TRBJ1-5; weak D call: TRBD1 (5 bases). Trimming left V 0 bases short and J 5 bases short, with 5 bases between. The CDR3 loop spans 13 amino acids. Germline V gene data show CDR1 as MNHEY and CDR2 as SVGAGI. The CDR3 DNA sequence: TGTGCCAGCAGTTACTCGACAGATCAGCCCCAGCATTTT. Translated, it gives CASSYSTDQPQHF.

The rearrangement links TRBV12-5 to TRBJ1-2, with D tentatively TRBD1 (5 bases). V lost 4 bases and J lost 1, with 7 bases in between. CDR1 and CDR2 from the germline V gene are LGHNT and FRNRAP. This CDR3 has 13 residues. The CDR3 bases are TGTGCTAGTGGTTCACAGGTTAACTATGGCTACACCTTC. Translation gives CASGSQVNYGYTF.

The gene calls are TRBV11-2 and TRBJ2-5, with 8 bases that match TRBD2. CDR3 length: 13 residues. The V gene end was trimmed by 4 bases and the J gene end by 4 bases; junction bases not matched to a gene: 2. Germline V gives CDR1 SGHAT, CDR2 FQNNGV. The CDR3 is CASSSGLVETQYF. The CDR3 nucleotides are TGTGCCAGCAGCTCGGGACTAGTAGAGACCCAGTACTTC.

The CDR3 is CASSSYQGQETQYF. CDR3 DNA sequence: TGTGCCAGCAGCTCATACCAGGGGCAAGAGACCCAGTACTTC. The V call is TRBV11-3, the J call TRBJ2-5; D might be TRBD1 (6 bases). V lost 4 bases and J lost 2, with 11 bases in between. This CDR3 contains 14 residues. Germline CDR1 is SGHNT and CDR2 is YENEEA.

In this sample, this clone turned up a few times. The rearrangement links TRBV6-1 to TRBJ2-5, with a weak D call TRBD1 (6 bases). CDR3 length equals 13 residues. The V end was cut by 6 bases, the J end by 3 bases, with 11 bases between. Germline CDR1 MNHNS, CDR2 SASEGT. The CDR3 here is CASRTTGKETQYF. Here the CDR3 DNA reads TGTGCCAGCAGAACGACAGGAAAAGAGACCCAGTACTTC.

CDR3 region: CASSNGHRSGNTIYF. The CDR3 DNA reads as TGTGCCAGCAGCAACGGACACCGCTCTGGAAACACCATATATTTT. The chain employs TRBV7-2 and TRBJ1-3; D perhaps matches TRBD1 (5 bases). Germline loops: CDR1 SGHTA, CDR2 FQGNSA. The CDR3 has 15 residues. The V and J ends lost 5 bases and 0 bases respectively, with 11 bases between them.

The rearrangement links TRBV6-1 to TRBJ1-1; D gene unclear. The V and J ends lost 7 bases and 5 bases respectively, with 5 bases between them. Germline V gene data show CDR1 as MNHNS and CDR2 as SASEGT. The CDR3 loop spans 10 amino acids. The CDR3 loop is CASIVTEAFF. In nucleotides, the CDR3 is TGTGCCAGCATAGTAACTGAAGCTTTCTTT.

The chain uses TRBV11-1 and TRBJ2-7, with 9 positions matching TRBD1. The CDR3 has 14 residues. CDR1 and CDR2 (germline): SGHAT, FQDESV (reference sequence). After removal of 5 bases from V and 3 bases from J, the junction contained 5 bases not matched to a gene. This CDR3 reads CASSRQGVGYEQYF. For the CDR3, the DNA is TGTGCCAGCAGCCGACAGGGGGTTGGCTACGAGCAGTACTTC.

J is TRBJ1-2 and V is TRBV30; D gene uncertain. Germline loops: CDR1 GTSNPN, CDR2 SVGIG (reference sequence). V was shortened by 3 bases and J by 8 bases, with 7 bases between the two germline ends. The CDR3 is 10 amino acids. The CDR3 loop is CAWRDNGYTF. CDR3 bases: TGTGCCTGGAGAGACAACGGCTACACCTTC.

The chain couples TRBV2 to TRBJ1-1; 8 bases fit TRBD1. With 6 bases clipped from V and 1 base from J, the junction kept 16 bases outside the gene matches. The CDR3 sequence is 18 residues long. Germline V lookup: CDR1 SNHLY, CDR2 FYNNEI. For the CDR3, the DNA is TGTGCCAGCAGGGACATAACAGGGGGAGTTAAAGGGAACACTGAAGCTTTCTTT. The encoded protein is CASRDITGGVKGNTEAFF.

This clone showed up just a few times. The chain has TRBV11-2 and TRBJ2-5, with no clear D. CDR3 length: 11 residues. CDR1 and CDR2 (germline): SGHAT, FQNNGV. Deletions cut 5 bases from V and 3 bases from J, with 4 bases between. CDR3 bases: TGTGCCAGCAGCCTAAAAGAGACCCAGTACTTC. This sequence encodes CASSLKETQYF.

The V gene is TRBV4-3, the J gene TRBJ2-3, with D maybe TRBD1 (6 bases). Trimming removed 0 bases at V and 1 base at J, with 11 bases between. The CDR3 runs 16 residues. Germline V gives CDR1 LGHNA, CDR2 YSLEER. CDR3 loop: CASSQDQGQGTDTQYF. DNA of the CDR3: TGCGCCAGCAGCCAAGATCAGGGGCAGGGCACAGATACGCAGTATTTT.

As regards this clone: Given the absence of the conserved phenylalanine or tryptophan at the CDR3 end, a read error is likely. This chain connects TRBV2 to TRBJ2-7; 11 nucleotides agree with TRBD2. The CDR3 is 13 residues long. CDR1 and CDR2 from the germline V gene are SNHLY and FYNNEI. The V segment lost 6 bases and the J segment 7 bases; nucleotides outside the gene matches: 5. The CDR3 reads CASSASGGREQYS. DNA for the CDR3: TGTGCCAGCAGCGCTAGCGGGGGGCGAGAGCAGTACTCC.

This chain joins TRBV7-9 and TRBJ2-7; TRBD1 matches at 7 bases. The CDR3 loop spans 15 amino acids. Germline trimming cut 0 bases from V and 2 bases from J; bases unmatched to any gene: 4. Looked up from germline, CDR1 is SEHNR and CDR2 is FQNEAQ (reference sequence). The DNA of the CDR3 is TGTGCCAGCAGCTTAGCCGGGACAGAAGCCTACGAGCAGTACTTC. It codes for CASSLAGTEAYEQYF.

The gene calls are TRBV6-5 and TRBJ2-7, with TRBD1 matching over 8 bases. This CDR3 region has 12 residues. From germline, CDR1 is MNHEY and CDR2 SVGAGI. V shed 6 bases and J 5 bases; nucleotides not matched to a gene: 3. The CDR3 loop is CASRRTGNEQYF. DNA for the CDR3: TGTGCCAGCAGGAGGACAGGGAACGAGCAGTACTTC.

The genes are TRBV7-2 and TRBJ2-7, with TRBD1 matching over 10 bases. The CDR3 length is 16 residues. The V gene end was trimmed by 1 base and the J gene end by 1 base; junction bases not matched to a gene: 4. Germline V gene sequence: CDR1 SGHTA, CDR2 FQGNSA. CDR3 nucleotide sequence: TGTGCCAGCAGCTTAGATCTGGGACAGGGGTCCTACGAGCAGTACTTC. Translated, it gives CASSLDLGQGSYEQYF.